In this sample, the clone carrying this T cell receptor (beta chain) turned up once. These data belong to a study of blood T cell repertoires in COVID-19. The authors' processing: Using reference gene primer amplification, nucleated cell counts were estimated. This table comes from immunoSEQ multiplex PCR, and its TCRdb copy is limited to in-frame clones, with some not included. For V, J and clone size, that table is used; D and trimming come from the DNA. The sample carries some 170,000 clones, roughly 89% recorded once. Germline CDR1 reads MNHEY; CDR2 reads SMNVEV (reference sequence). The CDR3 is made up of 16 amino acids. V lost 5 bases and J lost 4; bases outside the gene matches: 6.

The genes are TRBV27 and TRBJ2-5; 14 nucleotides align to TRBD2. The sequence was obtained from a woman aged 45-59 years with acute or convalescent COVID-19. The sequenced sample was peripheral blood. CDR3 bases: TGTGCCAGCAGTATCCGGGGGACTAGCGGGGGAGAGACCCAGTACTTC. This translates into CASSIRGTSGGETQYF.